This note documents a single T cell receptor beta chain sequence. The antigen remains unidentified. Other DNA sequences in this specimen translate into the identical CDR3. These data come from a study of cytomegalovirus exposure and HLA in healthy donors. Study at large: About 85 million unique TCRs from HLA-typed donors were held in an early release of data.

Findings and caveats of the study: CMV serostatus was the sole immune exposure data available. An assumption of roughly uniform sequencing depth across donors underlay the presence/absence analyses.

The primer mix had 60 Vbeta and 13 Jbeta primers. Some clones are missing from TCRdb's copy, which holds only in-frame ones; the method was immunoSEQ multiplex PCR. In the table there are about 99,000 clones, 79% of which are singletons. CDR1 and CDR2 from the germline V gene are LNHDA and SQIVND (reference sequence). The length of the CDR3 is 13 residues. Trimming stripped 0 bases from V and 5 bases from J, with 7 bases between. The sample comprised PBMCs. V gene TRBV19 combines with J gene TRBJ1-1, with D maybe TRBD1 (6 bases). The sequence derives from a male donor in good health and CMV-seropositive. For the CDR3, the DNA is TGTGCCAGTAGTATAGACAGGGGAACTGAAGCTTTCTTT. Amino acid sequence: CASSIDRGTEAFF.